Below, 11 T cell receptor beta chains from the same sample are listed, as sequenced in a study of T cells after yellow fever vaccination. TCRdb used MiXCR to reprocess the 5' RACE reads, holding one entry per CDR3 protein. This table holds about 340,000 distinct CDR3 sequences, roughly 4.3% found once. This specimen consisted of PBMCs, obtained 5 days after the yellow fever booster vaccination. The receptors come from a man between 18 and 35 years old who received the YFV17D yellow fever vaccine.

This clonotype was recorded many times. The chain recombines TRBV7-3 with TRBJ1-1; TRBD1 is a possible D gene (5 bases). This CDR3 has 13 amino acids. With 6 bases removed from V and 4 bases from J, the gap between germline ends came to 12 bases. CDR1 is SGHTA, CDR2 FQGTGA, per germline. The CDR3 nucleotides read TGTGCCAGCAGACAAACTCAGGGCACTGAAGCTTTCTTT. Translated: CASRQTQGTEAFF.

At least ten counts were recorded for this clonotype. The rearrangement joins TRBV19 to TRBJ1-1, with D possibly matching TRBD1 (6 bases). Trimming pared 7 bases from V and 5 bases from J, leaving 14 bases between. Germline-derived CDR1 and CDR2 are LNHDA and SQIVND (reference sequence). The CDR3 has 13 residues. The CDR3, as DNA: TGTGCCAGTACTCCCCTAGGGGGGACTGAAGCTTTCTTT. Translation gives CASTPLGGTEAFF.

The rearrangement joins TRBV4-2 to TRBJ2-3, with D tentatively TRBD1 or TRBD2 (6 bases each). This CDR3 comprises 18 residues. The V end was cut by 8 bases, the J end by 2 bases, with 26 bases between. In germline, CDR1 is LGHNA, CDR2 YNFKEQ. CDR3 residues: CASSQTPGAIVSTDTQYF. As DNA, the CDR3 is TGTGCCAGCTCACAAACCCCGGGGGCGATAGTTTCCACAGATACGCAGTATTTT.

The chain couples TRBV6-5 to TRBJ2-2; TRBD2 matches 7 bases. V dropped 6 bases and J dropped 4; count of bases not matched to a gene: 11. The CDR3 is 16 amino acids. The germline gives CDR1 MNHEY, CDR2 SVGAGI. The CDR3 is CASRRSTSEATGELFF. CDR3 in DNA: TGTGCCAGCAGGAGGTCCACTAGCGAGGCCACCGGGGAGCTGTTTTTT.

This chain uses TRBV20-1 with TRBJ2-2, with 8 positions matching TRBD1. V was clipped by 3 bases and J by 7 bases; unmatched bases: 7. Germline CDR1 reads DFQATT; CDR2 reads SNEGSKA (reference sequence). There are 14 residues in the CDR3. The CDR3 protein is CSARDREGVGELFF. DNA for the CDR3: TGCAGTGCTAGGGACAGGGAAGGGGTCGGGGAGCTGTTTTTT.

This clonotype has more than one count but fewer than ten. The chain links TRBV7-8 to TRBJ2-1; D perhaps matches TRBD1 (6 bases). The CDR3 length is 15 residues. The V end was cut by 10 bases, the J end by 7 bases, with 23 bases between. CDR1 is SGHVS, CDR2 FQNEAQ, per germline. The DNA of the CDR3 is TGTGCCACCCAGGTTGGGGGCGCGTCCTGGAATGAGCAGTTCTTC. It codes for CATQVGGASWNEQFF. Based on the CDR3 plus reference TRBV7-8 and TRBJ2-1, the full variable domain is GAGVSQSPRYKVAKRGQDVALRCDPISGHVSLFWYQQALGQGPEFLTYFQNEAQLDKSGLPSDRFFAERPEGSVSTLKIQRTQQEDSAVYLCATQVGGASWNEQFFGPGTRLTVL.

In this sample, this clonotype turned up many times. CDR3 amino acids: CASSPSGSTKKQYV. CDR3 DNA: TGTGCCAGCAGCCCTTCGGGCTCTACGAAGAAGCAGTACGTC. This chain connects TRBV28 to TRBJ2-7; D is undetermined. This CDR3 is built from 14 residues. In germline, CDR1 is MDHEN, CDR2 SYDVKM. V lost 6 bases to trimming and J lost 8 bases, with 20 bases between them.

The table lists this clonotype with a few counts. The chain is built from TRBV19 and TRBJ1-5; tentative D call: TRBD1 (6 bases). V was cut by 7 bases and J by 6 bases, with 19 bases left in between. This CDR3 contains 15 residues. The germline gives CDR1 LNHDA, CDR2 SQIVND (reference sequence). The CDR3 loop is CASTSFGGQGQPQHF. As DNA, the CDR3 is TGTGCCAGTACCTCGTTCGGGGGCCAGGGTCAGCCCCAGCATTTT. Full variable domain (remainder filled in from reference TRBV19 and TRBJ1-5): DGGITQSPKYLFRKEGQNVTLSCEQNLNHDAMYWYRQDPGQGLRLIYYSQIVNDFQKGDIAEGYSVSREKKESFPLTVTSAQKNPTAFYLCASTSFGGQGQPQHFGDGTRLSIL.

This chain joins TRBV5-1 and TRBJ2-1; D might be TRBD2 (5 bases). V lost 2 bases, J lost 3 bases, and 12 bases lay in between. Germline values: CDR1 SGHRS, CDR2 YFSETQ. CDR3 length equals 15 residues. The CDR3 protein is CASSLGLIYYNEQFF. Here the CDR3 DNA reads TGCGCCAGCAGCTTAGGACTGATTTACTACAATGAGCAGTTCTTC.

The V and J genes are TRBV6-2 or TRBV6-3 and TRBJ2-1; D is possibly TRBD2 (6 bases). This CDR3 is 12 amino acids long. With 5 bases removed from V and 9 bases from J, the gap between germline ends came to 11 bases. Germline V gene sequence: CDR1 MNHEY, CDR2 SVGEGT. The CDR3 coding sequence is TGTGCCAGCAGTCAGGAGGGAGGTGAGCAGTTCTTC. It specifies CASSQEGGEQFF.

CDR3 sequence: CSARDLGQGNSGANVLTF. CDR3 DNA sequence: TGCAGTGCTAGAGATCTAGGACAGGGGAACTCTGGGGCCAACGTCCTGACTTTC. The chain links TRBV20-1 to TRBJ2-6; TRBD1 aligns across 9 bases. The CDR3 has 18 residues. The junction had 6 bases not matched to a gene; V was cut back by 0 bases and J by 0 bases. The V gene's germline CDR1 is DFQATT and CDR2 SNEGSKA (reference sequence).